Shown below are 26 T cell receptor beta chains from a single sample sequenced in a study of cytotoxic CD8 clonotypes in ibrutinib-treated CLL (dated by TCRdb to the early 2020s). Taken with the paper, the label for time point translates to: approximately eleven months on ibrutinib. The library was obtained by the immunoSEQ multiplex PCR assay. What TCRdb holds here is the immuneACCESS table cut down to in-frame rearrangements. Part of the clones is not present; checked against another copy, under half of the missing clones reflect an unresolved V gene, and the others are unexplained. The sample table records around 140,000 clones; approximately 75% of these occur just once. 25% to 30% of the sample is in the top ten clones. This sample comprised PBMCs, obtained after 12 months of ibrutinib treatment. Every receptor here comes from a human donor with chronic lymphocytic leukemia.

This clone appeared once. The chain has TRBV7-2 and TRBJ2-1; tentative D call: TRBD2 (6 bases). CDR3 length: 15 amino acids. Trimming removed 3 bases at V and 6 bases at J, with 15 bases between. CDR1 is SGHTA and CDR2 is FQGNSA in the germline V gene. This chain's CDR3 is CASSFLGMRGNEQFF. The CDR3 region has the DNA TGTGCCAGCAGCTTCCTGGGGATGCGGGGCAATGAGCAGTTCTTC.

In nucleotides, the CDR3 is TGTGCCAGCAGCTTAGTTTCAGGGGACAACTATGGCTACACCTTC. Residues: CASSLVSGDNYGYTF. This rearrangement joins TRBV11-2 to TRBJ1-2; possible D gene TRBD1, 6 bases. Per germline, CDR1 SGHAT and CDR2 FQNNGV. V dropped 1 base and J dropped 2 bases, with 11 bases sitting between them. CDR3 length equals 15 residues.

This rearrangement joins TRBV28 to TRBJ1-6, with a weak D call TRBD1 (5 bases). Trimming cost V 4 bases and J 8 bases, with 12 bases left between them. The CDR3 is 14 amino acids. Germline values: CDR1 MDHEN, CDR2 SYDVKM. As DNA, the CDR3 is TGTGCCAGCAGTTGGGCAGGGAGTGATTCACCCCTCCACTTT. Its protein is CASSWAGSDSPLHF.

This sequence joins TRBV28 and TRBJ2-4; D possibly uses TRBD1 or TRBD2 (5 bases each). The CDR3 is made up of 14 amino acids. Germline CDR1 reads MDHEN; CDR2 reads SYDVKM. V was cut by 6 bases and J by 9 bases, with 18 bases left in between. CDR3 amino acids: CASSRRPGSGIQYF. CDR3 coding DNA: TGTGCCAGCAGCCGTAGACCAGGGAGTGGCATTCAGTACTTC.

The rearrangement joins TRBV28 to TRBJ2-2; the D gene could be TRBD1 or TRBD2 (5 bases each). The CDR3 totals 14 residues. Germline CDR1 is MDHEN and CDR2 is SYDVKM. V was clipped by 3 bases and J by 2 bases, with 7 bases between them. For the CDR3, the DNA is TGTGCCAGCAGTTTGGGGGTAAACACCGGGGAGCTGTTTTTT. Translated: CASSLGVNTGELFF.

CDR3 sequence: CASSLTTYEQYF. The CDR3, as DNA: TGTGCCAGCAGCTTAACGACCTACGAGCAGTACTTC. This sequence joins TRBV7-2 and TRBJ2-7; D remains unclear. The germline V gene encodes CDR1 SGHTA and CDR2 FQGNSA. The CDR3 runs 12 residues. Between the trimmed V and J ends, which lost 2 bases and 2 bases, there was a span of 4 bases.

This clone was picked up one time. The V call is TRBV7-9, the J call TRBJ2-5; D is perhaps TRBD2 (5 bases). Germline V gene lookup returns CDR1 SEHNR and CDR2 FQNEAQ (reference sequence). The CDR3 length is 14 residues. The V gene lost 3 bases and the J gene lost 5 bases, with 13 bases spanning the gap. CDR3 region: CASSFEGARETQYF. CDR3 in DNA: TGTGCCAGCAGCTTCGAGGGTGCGCGTGAGACCCAGTACTTC.

J is TRBJ2-2 and V is TRBV5-8; 9 nucleotides align to TRBD1. V gave up 2 bases and J gave up 4 bases; unmatched junction bases: 0. Germline CDR1 is SGHTS and CDR2 is YDEGEE. The CDR3 sequence is 14 residues long. The CDR3 sequence is CASSLQGATGELFF. The CDR3 DNA sequence: TGTGCCAGCAGCTTACAGGGGGCCACCGGGGAGCTGTTTTTT.

This chain links TRBV5-1 with TRBJ2-5; D gene unclear. V lost 5 bases and J lost 2, with 13 bases in between. Per germline, CDR1 SGHRS and CDR2 YFSETQ. This CDR3 comprises 14 residues. Here the CDR3 reads CASSRAAQQETQYF. As DNA, the CDR3 is TGCGCCAGCAGTAGGGCGGCCCAACAAGAGACCCAGTACTTC.

The gene calls are TRBV6-6 and TRBJ2-7, with TRBD2 matching over 7 bases. With V trimmed by 2 bases and J by 3 bases, 4 bases remained unmatched. This CDR3 has 14 residues. CDR1 and CDR2 from the germline V gene are MNHNY and SVGAGI (reference sequence). CDR3 loop: CASSYGGDLYEQYF. DNA of the CDR3: TGTGCCAGCAGTTACGGGGGGGACCTCTACGAGCAGTACTTC.

This clone appeared a few times. This chain connects TRBV30 to TRBJ2-7; D unclear. The CDR3 covers 13 residues. The germline V gene encodes CDR1 GTSNPN and CDR2 SVGIG (reference sequence). The ends were cut back, 0 bases at V and 7 bases at J, with 13 bases in the middle. DNA for the CDR3: TGTGCCTGGAGTGTTGGTACCCTCGGGGAGCAGTACTTC. Translation gives CAWSVGTLGEQYF.

The chain carries TRBV2 and TRBJ1-5; no firm D call. The CDR3 has 15 residues. Germline V gene lookup returns CDR1 SNHLY and CDR2 FYNNEI. V was shortened by 8 bases and J by 3 bases, with 17 bases between the two germline ends. CDR3 region: CASRGTEASNQPQHF. The CDR3 DNA reads as TGTGCCAGCCGTGGCACGGAGGCCTCCAATCAGCCCCAGCATTTT.

The rearrangement links TRBV7-9 to TRBJ2-6, with 9 bases lining up with TRBD2. The J segment lost 2 bases and the V segment lost 0 bases, leaving 2 bases of the junction unmatched. The V gene's germline CDR1 is SEHNR and CDR2 FQNEAQ (reference sequence). The CDR3 is 17 residues long. CDR3 sequence (DNA): TGTGCCAGCAGCTTAGCGCGGGGGGGCCCTGGGGCCAACGTCCTGACTTTC. Its translation is CASSLARGGPGANVLTF.

V usage is TRBV11-3 and J usage is TRBJ2-7; 9 nucleotides align to TRBD1. The CDR3 is 15 amino acids. Germline values: CDR1 SGHNT, CDR2 YENEEA. The V gene end was trimmed by 1 base and the J gene end by 3 bases; junction bases not matched to a gene: 4. The CDR3 here is CASSLVQGAIYEQYF. The CDR3 DNA follows: TGTGCCAGCAGCTTAGTACAGGGGGCTATCTACGAGCAGTACTTC.

The gene calls are TRBV5-1 and TRBJ2-7, with D perhaps matching TRBD1 or TRBD2 (6 bases each). Germline CDR1 SGHRS, CDR2 YFSETQ. V was cut by 5 bases and J by 3 bases, with 18 bases left in between. This CDR3 is built from 15 residues. In DNA form, the CDR3 reads TGCGCCAGCAGTCAAAAGGGGGGCGGGCTCTACGAGCAGTACTTC. The encoded protein is CASSQKGGGLYEQYF.

About this clone: Other DNA sequences in this specimen translate into the identical CDR3. The chain combines TRBV6-5 with TRBJ1-1, with D tentatively TRBD1 (6 bases). The length of the CDR3 is 12 residues. The ends were cut back, 0 bases at V and 7 bases at J, with 6 bases in the middle. Per the germline V gene, CDR1 is MNHEY and CDR2 is SVGAGI. The CDR3 is CASSYSTGEAFF. CDR3 nucleotide sequence: TGTGCCAGCAGTTACTCGACAGGTGAAGCTTTCTTT.

The chain couples TRBV10-3 to TRBJ1-2, with D possibly being TRBD1 (5 bases). Germline values: CDR1 ENHRY, CDR2 SYGVKD. V was trimmed by 3 bases and J by 4 bases, leaving 15 bases between them. The CDR3 runs to 15 residues. The CDR3 region has the DNA TGTGCCATCAGTGAAGGTGAGGGGCCCTTCTATGGCTACACCTTC. It codes for CAISEGEGPFYGYTF.

The chain employs TRBV7-8 and TRBJ1-1; no definite D call. V was trimmed by 0 bases and J by 3 bases, leaving 14 bases between them. Germline CDR1 SGHVS, CDR2 FQNEAQ. The CDR3 covers 16 residues. The CDR3 loop reads CASSLAPSLVDTEAFF. The CDR3, as DNA: TGTGCCAGCAGCTTAGCGCCCAGCCTAGTGGACACTGAAGCTTTCTTT.

The chain recombines TRBV28 with TRBJ1-1; D call uncertain. V was trimmed by 8 bases and J by 6 bases, leaving 22 bases between them. The length of the CDR3 is 15 residues. Germline CDR1 MDHEN, CDR2 SYDVKM. The CDR3, as DNA: TGTGCCAGCTCACTCTCGACTTCGCCCGTCCCTGAAGCTTTCTTT. This codes for CASSLSTSPVPEAFF. The entire variable domain, with the rest obtained from reference TRBV28 and TRBJ1-1, is as follows: DVKVTQSSRYLVKRTGEKVFLECVQDMDHENMFWYRQDPGLGLRLIYFSYDVKMKEKGDIPEGYSVSREKKERFSLILESASTNQTSMYLCASSLSTSPVPEAFFGQGTRLTVV.

This chain connects TRBV7-9 to TRBJ1-3, with unresolved D. Germline CDR1 and CDR2: SEHNR and FQNEAQ (reference sequence). There are 16 residues in the CDR3. V dropped 0 bases and J dropped 2 bases, with 11 bases sitting between them. The CDR3 DNA reads TGTGCCAGCAGCTTAGCTGGCAGCACCGCTGGAAACACCATATATTTT. This gives the protein CASSLAGSTAGNTIYF.

The chain combines TRBV2 with TRBJ1-1; D uncertain. CDR1 and CDR2 from the germline V gene are SNHLY and FYNNEI. Trimming removed 8 bases at V and 4 bases at J, with 17 bases between. There are 14 residues in the CDR3. For the CDR3, the DNA is TGTGCCAGCTGTGGAGGCCGACCTTCCACTGAAGCTTTCTTT. Translated, it gives CASCGGRPSTEAFF.

The rearrangement uses TRBV18 and TRBJ2-1; 9 bases line up with TRBD1. The CDR3 runs to 16 residues. The J segment lost 7 bases and the V segment lost 5 bases, leaving 12 bases of the junction unmatched. The germline V gene has CDR1 KGHSH and CDR2 LQKENI. The CDR3 loop is CASSTSGTGSLNEQFF. In DNA form, the CDR3 reads TGTGCCAGCTCAACCAGTGGGACAGGGTCTTTGAATGAGCAGTTCTTC.

The chain employs TRBV7-6 and TRBJ2-1; 8 positions agree with TRBD2. Trimming at V came to 8 bases and at J to 2 bases, leaving 5 bases not matched to a gene. Germline V CDR1 and CDR2: SGHVS, FNYEAQ. The CDR3 runs to 14 residues. CDR3 amino acids: CASGATSAYNEQFF. CDR3 DNA sequence: TGTGCCAGCGGGGCGACTAGCGCCTACAATGAGCAGTTCTTC. Full variable domain (remainder filled in from reference TRBV7-6 and TRBJ2-1): GAGVSQSPRYKVTKRGQDVALRCDPISGHVSLYWYRQALGQGPEFLTYFNYEAQQDKSGLPNDRFSAERPEGSISTLTIQRTEQRDSAMYRCASGATSAYNEQFFGPGTRLTVL.

On this clone: One junction end does not reproduce the germline sequence, and a read error may be involved. This chain connects TRBV16 to TRBJ1-1; 7 bases match TRBD1. The CDR3 contains 12 residues. The germline gives CDR1 KGHSY, CDR2 FQNENV. The CDR3 coding sequence is TGTGCCAGCAGCCCCGGGACAGAATCCCCATTTTTC. As protein: CASSPGTESPFF.

The chain joins TRBV7-8 to TRBJ2-5; D is undetermined. V shed 5 bases and J shed 2 bases, with 21 bases lying between them. CDR1 SGHVS and CDR2 FQNEAQ come from the germline V gene. The CDR3 is 17 amino acids. The CDR3: CASSPWGFRQLQETQYF. CDR3 in DNA: TGTGCCAGCAGCCCTTGGGGTTTCCGGCAGCTACAAGAGACCCAGTACTTC.

Note on this clone: This may come from a read error, since a much larger clone is one base off. The chain joins TRBV6-4 to TRBJ2-3; TRBD2 might be the D (7 bases). Germline V gene sequence: CDR1 MRHNA, CDR2 SNTAGT. CDR3 length: 15 residues. CDR3 sequence: CASNDSGGATDTQYF. The CDR3, as DNA: TGTGCCAGCAATGACTCTGGGGGGGCCACAGATACGCAGTATTTT.